These 25 T cell receptor beta chains were all obtained from the same sample, sequenced in a study of T-cell reconstitution after alpha-beta-depleted transplantation in children (dated by TCRdb to about 2016). Preparation of the library involved PCR. Sequencing was carried out with an Illumina HiSeq 2500. To normalize quantification of the TCRbeta repertoire, the TCR libraries were built with molecular barcoding that relied on unique molecular identifiers. TCRdb took the public reads, trimmed them with fastp at Q25, ran MiXCR for clone calling and kept in-frame beta chains. Rows are unified per CDR3 protein, each entry keeping the most common DNA and genes. The sample table holds almost 500,000 distinct CDR3 sequences, of which approximately 12% were seen once. About 5% of the sample is taken by the ten largest. Sequencing used PBMCs from the stem cell graft donor, obtained from the stem cell graft. Receptors were obtained from a human donor who donated a stem cell graft to a child with combined immunodeficiency.

V and J are TRBV11-2 and TRBJ2-3, with 9 bases that match TRBD1. After removal of 10 bases from V and 3 bases from J, the junction contained 8 bases not matched to a gene. CDR3 length equals 14 residues. CDR1 is SGHAT, CDR2 FQNNGV, per germline. In nucleotides, the CDR3 is TGTGCCACTCAAACGACAGGGGGAACAGATACGCAGTATTTT. It specifies CATQTTGGTDTQYF.

This clonotype came up many times. The chain links TRBV20-1 to TRBJ2-7, with D perhaps matching TRBD2 (5 bases). Germline CDR1 DFQATT, CDR2 SNEGSKA (reference sequence). The CDR3 has 16 residues. V gave up 4 bases and J gave up 4 bases, with 23 bases separating them. In nucleotides, the CDR3 is TGCAGTGCTATTGGGTCCGGGGTAATAGCGCGGTACGAGCAGTACTTC. Residues: CSAIGSGVIARYEQYF.

J is TRBJ2-3 and V is TRBV6-4; D remains ambiguous. V was pared by 10 bases and J by 0 bases, with 11 bases between. Germline assignment: CDR1 MRHNA and CDR2 SNTAGT. The CDR3 has 13 amino acids. In DNA, the CDR3 is TGTGCCACCTCACTCCAGAGCACAGATACGCAGTATTTT. The encoded protein is CATSLQSTDTQYF.

This clonotype was found a few times. J is TRBJ2-1 and V is TRBV29-1; 11 nucleotides match TRBD2. The CDR3 covers 16 residues. J lost 11 bases, V lost 8 bases, and 20 bases had no gene match. The germline gives CDR1 SQVTM, CDR2 ANQGSEA. CDR3 nucleotide sequence: TGCAGCTATAGCTTGAGACCGGGACTAGCGGTCTACCAGCAGTTCTTC. Amino acids: CSYSLRPGLAVYQQFF.

This rearrangement joins TRBV7-9 to TRBJ2-7, with 10 bases that match TRBD1. The germline V gene encodes CDR1 SEHNR and CDR2 FQNEAQ (reference sequence). This CDR3 region has 15 residues. V was pared by 5 bases and J by 7 bases, with 11 bases of the junction left unmatched. The CDR3 here is CASSLGQGVSWEQYF. The CDR3 bases are TGTGCCAGCAGCCTCGGACAGGGGGTTTCGTGGGAGCAGTACTTC.

This clonotype was observed a handful of times. V is TRBV11-3 and J is TRBJ2-1; the D call may be TRBD1 or TRBD2 (6 bases each). The CDR3 covers 14 residues. Germline V lookup: CDR1 SGHNT, CDR2 YENEEA. With 11 bases removed from V and 7 bases from J, the gap between germline ends came to 21 bases. The CDR3 nucleotides read TGTGCCTGCACCTTGGGGGGCTCAGGAAATGAGCAGTTCTTC. Translated, it gives CACTLGGSGNEQFF.

The chain has TRBV5-6 and TRBJ2-3; D is ambiguous. Per germline, CDR1 SGHDT and CDR2 YYEEEE. V gave up 10 bases and J gave up 0 bases, with 6 bases separating them. The CDR3 runs to 11 residues. The CDR3 region is CADDSTDTQYF. CDR3 DNA sequence: TGTGCCGACGACAGCACAGATACGCAGTATTTT.

This clonotype was counted between two and nine times. This chain uses TRBV9 with TRBJ2-2, with 7 nucleotides matching TRBD1. The germline V gene encodes CDR1 SGDLS and CDR2 YYNGEE. The CDR3 contains 15 residues. J gave up 3 bases and V 4 bases, and 6 bases lay outside the gene matches. This CDR3 reads CASSPMTGYTGELFF. Here the CDR3 DNA reads TGTGCCAGCAGCCCAATGACAGGGTACACCGGGGAGCTGTTTTTT.

This clonotype was found a few times. The chain links TRBV5-1 to TRBJ2-2, with 7 bases lining up with TRBD1. CDR1 is SGHRS, CDR2 YFSETQ, per germline. V lost 4 bases to trimming and J lost 3 bases; unmatched junction nucleotides: 9. This CDR3 is 16 amino acids long. The CDR3 DNA sequence: TGCGCCAGCAGCCAGCCCCGGACAGGAGACACCGGGGAGCTGTTTTTT. Residues: CASSQPRTGDTGELFF.

This clonotype was observed a few times. The V call is TRBV7-2, the J call TRBJ1-5; 7 bases match TRBD1. In germline, CDR1 is SGHTA, CDR2 FQGNSA. This CDR3 region has 16 residues. The J segment lost 2 bases and the V segment lost 3 bases, leaving 7 bases of the junction unmatched. DNA of the CDR3: TGTGCCAGCAGCTTTTCCAGGGGGTACGGCAATCAGCCCCAGCATTTT. Residues: CASSFSRGYGNQPQHF.

This clonotype showed up just a few times. This rearrangement joins TRBV9 to TRBJ1-1; TRBD1 agrees at 7 bases. Germline loops: CDR1 SGDLS, CDR2 YYNGEE. The CDR3 is 19 residues long. Trimming removed 0 bases from V and 4 bases from J; junction bases left unmatched: 18. CDR3 DNA sequence: TGTGCCAGCAGCGTAGGGCTCGCGGATCTGCAGGGGGTGAGCACTGAAGCTTTCTTT. Its translation is CASSVGLADLQGVSTEAFF.

This clonotype was seen at least ten times. The chain uses TRBV12-3 or TRBV12-4 and TRBJ2-1, with D perhaps TRBD1 or TRBD2 (5 bases each). Trimming pared 3 bases from V and 0 bases from J, leaving 12 bases between. The CDR3 extends over 16 amino acids. CDR3 DNA sequence: TGTGCCAGCAGTTTCCACGGGGCGAGCTCCTACAATGAGCAGTTCTTC. This gives the protein CASSFHGASSYNEQFF.

This clonotype turned up a few times. The chain carries TRBV5-6 and TRBJ2-4, with D perhaps matching TRBD1 (7 bases). In germline, CDR1 is SGHDT, CDR2 YYEEEE. The CDR3 has 14 residues. V lost 4 bases, J lost 5 bases, and 13 bases lay in between. CDR3 in DNA: TGTGCCAGCAGCGCGGGGACAGTACAAAACATTCAGTACTTC. This sequence encodes CASSAGTVQNIQYF.

This clonotype was detected only once. This chain's CDR3 is CASSPARASAYQETQYF. The CDR3 DNA follows: TGCGCCAGCAGCCCGGCGAGGGCTAGCGCATACCAAGAGACCCAGTACTTC. V gene TRBV5-1 combines with J gene TRBJ2-5; D perhaps matches TRBD2 (6 bases). V was cut by 4 bases and J by 0 bases, with 19 bases left in between. The CDR3 has 17 amino acids. The germline V gene encodes CDR1 SGHRS and CDR2 YFSETQ.

The gene calls are TRBV7-9 and TRBJ2-1; 10 bases agree with TRBD2. V trimming: 2 bases; J trimming: 6 bases; junction bases outside the gene matches: 7. Per the germline V gene, CDR1 is SEHNR and CDR2 is FQNEAQ (reference sequence). This CDR3 comprises 16 residues. The CDR3 sequence is CASSLTLAGASNEQFF. The CDR3 DNA reads as TGTGCCAGCAGCTTAACCCTAGCGGGAGCGAGCAATGAGCAGTTCTTC.

The rearrangement links TRBV25-1 to TRBJ1-4; D possibly corresponds to TRBD1 (5 bases). In germline, CDR1 is MGHDK, CDR2 SYGVNS. The CDR3 sequence is 15 residues long. V dropped 7 bases and J dropped 5 bases, with 17 bases sitting between them. The CDR3 is CASTRGAELNEKLFF. Here the CDR3 DNA reads TGTGCCAGCACCCGTGGGGCAGAACTGAATGAAAAACTGTTTTTT.

This clonotype was recorded a few times. The rearrangement links TRBV5-1 to TRBJ2-7; perhaps TRBD2 as D (5 bases). CDR1 and CDR2 from the germline V gene are SGHRS and YFSETQ. Trimming took off 7 bases at V and 3 bases at J, with 17 bases between the two ends. The CDR3 runs 14 residues. The CDR3 DNA reads TGCGCCAGCGCCCACTCGAGGGAAAACTACGAGCAGTACTTC. Translating it yields CASAHSRENYEQYF. Full variable domain (missing parts from reference TRBV5-1 and TRBJ2-7): KAGVTQTPRYLIKTRGQQVTLSCSPISGHRSVSWYQQTPGQGLQFLFEYFSETQRNKGNFPGRFSGRQFSNSRSEMNVSTLELGDSALYLCASAHSRENYEQYFGPGTRLTVT.

Many counts were recorded for this clonotype. This chain uses TRBV20-1 with TRBJ2-7; no definite D call. The CDR3 is made up of 17 amino acids. V lost 0 bases, J lost 1 base, and 19 bases lay in between. Germline V gene data show CDR1 as DFQATT and CDR2 as SNEGSKA (reference sequence). The chain's CDR3 is CSARDLGLELLSYEQYF. For the CDR3, the DNA is TGCAGTGCTAGAGATCTAGGCTTGGAGCTACTTTCCTACGAGCAGTACTTC.

The V gene is TRBV7-3, the J gene TRBJ2-3; D is uncertain. The V gene lost 4 bases and the J gene lost 0 bases, with 11 bases spanning the gap. CDR3 length: 15 residues. The germline V gene has CDR1 SGHTA and CDR2 FQGTGA. CDR3: CASSSNLGSTDTQYF. CDR3 sequence (DNA): TGTGCCAGCAGCTCCAACTTGGGTAGCACAGATACGCAGTATTTT.

This clonotype turned up a few times. The chain recombines TRBV2 with TRBJ1-5; D gene uncertain. With 6 bases removed from V and 5 bases from J, the gap between germline ends came to 8 bases. Germline V gene lookup returns CDR1 SNHLY and CDR2 FYNNEI. The CDR3 covers 12 residues. The CDR3 is CASRDDDQPQHF. The CDR3 DNA reads as TGTGCCAGCAGGGACGACGATCAGCCCCAGCATTTT.

This clonotype was counted between two and nine times. The chain joins TRBV20-1 to TRBJ2-4, with 7 nucleotides matching TRBD1. CDR1 and CDR2 (germline): DFQATT, SNEGSKA (reference sequence). Germline trimming cut 7 bases from V and 8 bases from J; bases unmatched to any gene: 8. The CDR3 length is 12 residues. The CDR3 DNA sequence: TGCAGTGGTACAGGGGCTGGTGACATTCAGTACTTC. Encoded protein: CSGTGAGDIQYF.

The genes are TRBV9 and TRBJ2-3; D may be TRBD1 (5 bases). CDR1 and CDR2 from the germline V gene are SGDLS and YYNGEE. This CDR3 has 15 residues. The V end was cut by 3 bases, the J end by 4 bases, with 15 bases between. Here the CDR3 DNA reads TGTGCCAGCAGCGAGAACAGGTTTACGGCAGATACGCAGTATTTT. Its protein is CASSENRFTADTQYF.

In its sample, this clonotype was seen once. The rearrangement links TRBV6-1 to TRBJ2-4; perhaps TRBD1 as D (6 bases). Germline V gives CDR1 MNHNS, CDR2 SASEGT. The CDR3 has 16 amino acids. V lost 1 base to trimming and J lost 1 base, with 11 bases between them. CDR3 sequence: CASSEGQGPAKNIQYF. The DNA of the CDR3 is TGTGCCAGCAGTGAAGGGCAGGGGCCGGCCAAAAACATTCAGTACTTC.

The table lists this clonotype with many counts. The chain links TRBV7-3 to TRBJ2-5, with D possibly TRBD1 on 5 matching bases. The CDR3 loop spans 14 amino acids. CDR1 SGHTA and CDR2 FQGTGA come from the germline V gene. V shed 1 base and J shed 2 bases, with 8 bases lying between them. The CDR3 here is CASSLRGSQETQYF. The CDR3 DNA reads as TGTGCCAGCAGCTTAAGGGGCTCGCAAGAGACCCAGTACTTC. Drawing the rest from reference TRBV7-3 and TRBJ2-5, the complete variable domain is GAGVSQTPSNKVTEKGKYVELRCDPISGHTALYWYRQSLGQGPEFLIYFQGTGAADDSGLPNDRFFAVRPEGSVSTLKIQRTERGDSAVYLCASSLRGSQETQYFGPGTRLLVL.

This clonotype occurred a few times. The V call is TRBV12-3 or TRBV12-4, the J call TRBJ1-2; 8 bases align to TRBD1. Losses at the gene ends were 5 bases for V and 2 bases for J; bases not matched to a gene: 7. CDR3 size: 15 residues. CDR3: CASSLGQDLNYGYTF. The CDR3 bases are TGTGCCAGCAGTCTGGGACAGGACTTAAACTATGGCTACACCTTC.